This TCR beta chain was profiled in a study of CD8+CD57+ T cells in acquired aplastic anemia. The overall study: DNA from sorted CD4+ and CD8+ cells averaged approximately 3.2 ug.

General study points: Patients and controls shared 25 to 35 CD8+ CDR3 sequences, which appeared highly expressed in patients and within their immunodominant clones.

This clonotype was seen many times. The antigen remains unidentified. For CDR3 and TCR beta VDJ profiling, genomic DNA was the template used. TCRdb reprocessed the reads via MiXCR and lists one record per CDR3 protein. The sample comprises hundreds of thousands of distinct CDR3 sequences, around 33% of which are singletons, and 0.75% to 0.95% rests with the top ten. By flow cytometry, patients selected for sequencing had shown an expansion of CD8+CD57+ cells. Among the patients, all had severe acquired aplastic anemia. Germline V lookup: CDR1 SNHLY, CDR2 FYNNEI. CDR3 length: 15 residues. Trimming took off 0 bases at V and 5 bases at J, with 10 bases between the two ends.

The chain links TRBV2 to TRBJ1-4; D may be TRBD1 (5 bases). The receptor was derived from a human donor with aplastic anemia. The sample comprised sorted CD4+, CD8+, or CD8+CD57+ T cells (not recorded which) from PBMCs. The CDR3: CASSEATGRNEKLFF. The DNA for the CDR3 is TGTGCCAGCAGTGAAGCAACAGGTCGCAATGAAAAACTGTTTTTT.